This TCR beta chain came from a study of shared clonotypes between healthy human individuals. There are 18 residues in the CDR3. Per germline, CDR1 SGHRS and CDR2 YFSETQ. The V gene end was trimmed by 4 bases and the J gene end by 2 bases; junction bases not matched to a gene: 12. The team ran DNA from unsorted PBMCs on ten immunoSEQ deep assay plates for sequencing. The repertoire was sequenced with immunoSEQ multiplex PCR; TCRdb's copy has only in-frame clones and lacks some. The sample shows 400,000 to 600,000 clones, over 75% of them seen only once. Healthy HIV-negative adults with no recent acute infections or vaccinations were recruited as donors.

The TCR comes from a woman in her 40s in good health. Some clones in this sample may be carry-over from other donors' samples. The material sequenced was PBMCs. The rearrangement uses TRBV5-1 and TRBJ1-4; 9 nucleotides align to TRBD1. CDR3 region: CASSHPTGGQTTNEKLFF. CDR3 nucleotide sequence: TGCGCCAGCAGCCACCCGACAGGGGGTCAAACTACTAATGAAAAACTGTTTTTT.